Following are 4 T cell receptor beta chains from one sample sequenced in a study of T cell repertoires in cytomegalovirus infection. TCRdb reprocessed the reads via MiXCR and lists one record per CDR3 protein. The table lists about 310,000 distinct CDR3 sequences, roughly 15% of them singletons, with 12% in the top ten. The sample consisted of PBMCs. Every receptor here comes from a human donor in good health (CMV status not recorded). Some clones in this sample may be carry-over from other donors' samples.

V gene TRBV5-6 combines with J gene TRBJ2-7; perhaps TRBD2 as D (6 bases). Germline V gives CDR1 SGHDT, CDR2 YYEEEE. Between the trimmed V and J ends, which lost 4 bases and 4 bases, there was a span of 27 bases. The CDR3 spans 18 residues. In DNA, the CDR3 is TGTGCCAGCAGCCATGCGAAAAATCCCGGGACTTCCAGATACGAGCAGTACTTC. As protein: CASSHAKNPGTSRYEQYF.

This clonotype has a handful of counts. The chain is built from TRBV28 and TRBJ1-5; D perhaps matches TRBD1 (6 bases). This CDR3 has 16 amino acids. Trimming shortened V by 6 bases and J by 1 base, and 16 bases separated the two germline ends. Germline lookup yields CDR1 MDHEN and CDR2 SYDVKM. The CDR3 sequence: CASSEGGEASNQPQHF. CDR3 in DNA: TGTGCCAGCAGCGAGGGGGGGGAGGCCAGCAATCAGCCCCAGCATTTT.

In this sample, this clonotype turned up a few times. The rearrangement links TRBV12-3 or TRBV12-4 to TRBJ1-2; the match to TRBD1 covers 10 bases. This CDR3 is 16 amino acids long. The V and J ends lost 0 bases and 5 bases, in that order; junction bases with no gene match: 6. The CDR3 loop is CASSLAPGTGEYGYTF. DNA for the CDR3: TGTGCCAGCAGTTTAGCCCCCGGGACAGGGGAGTATGGCTACACCTTC.

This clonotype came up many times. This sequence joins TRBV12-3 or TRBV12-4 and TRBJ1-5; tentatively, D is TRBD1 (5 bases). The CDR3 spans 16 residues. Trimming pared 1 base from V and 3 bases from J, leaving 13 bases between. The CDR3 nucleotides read TGTGCCAGCAGTTTAGAGTCGGGACTCGCCAATCAGCCCCAGCATTTT. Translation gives CASSLESGLANQPQHF.